The subject of this entry is one T cell receptor beta chain. What it binds is unknown. Each of the donors had approximately 10 milliliters of peripheral blood drawn into EDTA-treated Vacutainer tubes. Each sample yielded at least 5.5 micrograms of PBMC total RNA. Sample-barcoded 5' priming and a J-beta primer mix drove a second PCR of roughly 7 to 11 cycles. TCRdb re-derived calls from the 5' RACE reads in MiXCR, one entry per CDR3 protein. The data contain about 1.6 million distinct CDR3 sequences, about 32% of them singletons. This sample is part of a study of blood T cells in healthy people across ages. Study findings and constraints: TCR beta diversity, measured per million T cells, fell in a roughly linear way with age.

V was clipped by 8 bases and J by 1 base, with 11 bases between them. This CDR3 contains 13 residues. In germline, CDR1 is MNHNS, CDR2 SASEGT. Sequencing was done on a sample of blood. The chain couples TRBV6-1 to TRBJ2-5; D is perhaps TRBD1 (5 bases). The sequence derives from a woman aged 25 to 45 in good health. CDR3 nucleotides: TGTGCCAGCCTATCGACAGCCCAAGAGACCCAGTACTTC. It encodes CASLSTAQETQYF.